This T cell receptor beta chain was obtained from a study of blood T cell repertoires in COVID-19. On the study more broadly: Italy, Spain and the United States were the sources of the convalescent and acute COVID-19 samples.

The CDR3 is 16 amino acids. With 0 bases removed from V and 5 bases from J, the gap between germline ends came to 17 bases. Germline CDR1 SGHRS, CDR2 YFSETQ. Profiled with immunoSEQ multiplex PCR; TCRdb holds only in-frame clones, not every one. The sample has 100,000 or so clones, around 94% seen once. This sequence joins TRBV5-1 and TRBJ1-1; possible D gene TRBD1, 6 bases. This receptor was taken from an older woman with active COVID-19. The sequencing input was peripheral blood. The DNA for the CDR3 is TGCGCCAGCAGCTTGGGCGCCCAGGGGTCGGGGACTGAAGCTTTCTTT. Translated: CASSLGAQGSGTEAFF.